This T cell receptor (beta chain) was obtained from a study of T cell responses to AZD1222 COVID-19 vaccine. For the study at large: Analysis merged second doses at about 4 or about 12 weeks. Study outcomes and limitations: Donors skewed white British and female; clonal diversity was possibly underestimated.

The V end was cut by 7 bases, the J end by 3 bases, with 10 bases between. The CDR3 has 14 residues. Germline CDR1 reads SNHLY; CDR2 reads FYNNEI. In regard to this clone: Its specificity is not known.

Assay: immunoSEQ multiplex PCR; the TCRdb copy retains only in-frame clones and omits some. The table has 130,000 to 150,000 clones, approximately 89% seen once. Sequencing used peripheral blood, obtained on day 0 of AZD1222 vaccination. The chain links TRBV2 to TRBJ1-6, with D uncertain. This TCR was recovered from an adult in good health. The CDR3 here is CASTRLNYNSPLHF. Written as DNA, the CDR3 is TGTGCCAGCACCCGGCTGAACTATAATTCACCCCTCCACTTT. Full variable domain (outside the CDR3, taken from reference TRBV2 and TRBJ1-6): EPEVTQTPSHQVTQMGQEVILRCVPISNHLYFYWYRQILGQKVEFLVSFYNNEISEKSEIFDDQFSVERPDGSNFTLKIRSTKLEDSAMYFCASTRLNYNSPLHFGNGTRLTVT.